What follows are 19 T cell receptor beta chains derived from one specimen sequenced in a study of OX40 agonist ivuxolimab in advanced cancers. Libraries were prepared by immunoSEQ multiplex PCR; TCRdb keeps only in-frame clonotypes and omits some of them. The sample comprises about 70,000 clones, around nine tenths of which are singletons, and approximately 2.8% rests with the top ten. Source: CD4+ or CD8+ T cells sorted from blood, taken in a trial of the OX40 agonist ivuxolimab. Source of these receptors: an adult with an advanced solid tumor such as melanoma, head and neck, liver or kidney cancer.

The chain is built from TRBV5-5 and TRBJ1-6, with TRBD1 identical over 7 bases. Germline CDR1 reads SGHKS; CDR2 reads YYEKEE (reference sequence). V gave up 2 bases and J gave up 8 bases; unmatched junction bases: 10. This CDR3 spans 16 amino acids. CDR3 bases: TGTGCCAGCAGCTTTGGACGACCGGGACAGCATTCACCCCTCCACTTT. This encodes CASSFGRPGQHSPLHF.

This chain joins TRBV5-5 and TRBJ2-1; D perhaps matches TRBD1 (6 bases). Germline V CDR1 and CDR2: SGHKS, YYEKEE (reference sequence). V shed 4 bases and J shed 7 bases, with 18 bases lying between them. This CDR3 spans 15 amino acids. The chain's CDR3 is CASSPRQEFHNEQFF. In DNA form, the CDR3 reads TGTGCCAGCAGCCCCCGACAGGAGTTCCATAATGAGCAGTTCTTC.

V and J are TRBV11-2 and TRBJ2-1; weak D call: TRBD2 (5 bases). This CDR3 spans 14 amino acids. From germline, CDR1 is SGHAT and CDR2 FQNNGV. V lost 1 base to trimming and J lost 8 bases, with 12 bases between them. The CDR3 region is CASSLGPGRDEQFF. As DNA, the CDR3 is TGTGCCAGCAGCTTAGGTCCGGGAAGGGATGAGCAGTTCTTC.

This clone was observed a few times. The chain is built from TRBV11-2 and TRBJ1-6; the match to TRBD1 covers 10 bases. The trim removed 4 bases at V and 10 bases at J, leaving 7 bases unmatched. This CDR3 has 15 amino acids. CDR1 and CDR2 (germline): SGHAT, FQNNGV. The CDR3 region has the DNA TGTGCCAGCAGCTCCGCGGGACAGGGGAAGTCACCCCTCCACTTT. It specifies CASSSAGQGKSPLHF.

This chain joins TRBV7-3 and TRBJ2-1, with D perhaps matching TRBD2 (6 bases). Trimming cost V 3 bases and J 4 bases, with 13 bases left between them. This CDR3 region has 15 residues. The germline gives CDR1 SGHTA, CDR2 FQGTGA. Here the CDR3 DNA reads TGTGCCAGCAGCTTGAATAGCGGAGATTACAATGAGCAGTTCTTC. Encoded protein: CASSLNSGDYNEQFF.

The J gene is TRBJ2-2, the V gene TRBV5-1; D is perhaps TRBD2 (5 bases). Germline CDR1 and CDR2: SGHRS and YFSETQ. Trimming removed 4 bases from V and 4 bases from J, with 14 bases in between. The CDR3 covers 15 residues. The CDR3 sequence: CASSPRGTGTGELFF. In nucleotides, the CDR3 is TGCGCCAGCAGCCCACGGGGTACGGGCACCGGGGAGCTGTTTTTT.

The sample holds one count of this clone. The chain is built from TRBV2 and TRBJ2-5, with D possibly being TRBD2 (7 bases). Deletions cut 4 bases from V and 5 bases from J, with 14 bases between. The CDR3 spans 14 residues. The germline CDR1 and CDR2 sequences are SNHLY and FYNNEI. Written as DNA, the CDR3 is TGTGCCAGCAGTGGACCGGGGGGCGGGGAGACCCAGTACTTC. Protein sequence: CASSGPGGGETQYF. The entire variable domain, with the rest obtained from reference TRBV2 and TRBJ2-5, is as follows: EPEVTQTPSHQVTQMGQEVILRCVPISNHLYFYWYRQILGQKVEFLVSFYNNEISEKSEIFDDQFSVERPDGSNFTLKIRSTKLEDSAMYFCASSGPGGGETQYFGPGTRLLVL.

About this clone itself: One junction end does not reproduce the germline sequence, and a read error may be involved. Here the CDR3 DNA reads TGCAGCGTTGAGGATGGAACACACAATGAGCAGCTCTTC. Translating it yields CSVEDGTHNEQLF. The gene calls are TRBV29-1 and TRBJ2-1; D unresolved. The CDR3 sequence is 13 residues long. The V gene's germline CDR1 is SQVTM and CDR2 ANQGSEA.

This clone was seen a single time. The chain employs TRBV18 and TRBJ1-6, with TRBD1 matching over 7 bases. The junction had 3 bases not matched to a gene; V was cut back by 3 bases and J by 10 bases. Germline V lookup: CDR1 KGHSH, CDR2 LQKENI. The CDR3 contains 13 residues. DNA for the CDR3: TGTGCCAGCTCACCCGGGACAGACTCACCCCTCCACTTT. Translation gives CASSPGTDSPLHF.

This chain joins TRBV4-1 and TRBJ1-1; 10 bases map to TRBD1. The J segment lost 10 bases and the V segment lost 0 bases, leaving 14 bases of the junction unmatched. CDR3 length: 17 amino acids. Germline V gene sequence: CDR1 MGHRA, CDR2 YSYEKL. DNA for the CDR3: TGCGCCAGCAGCCAAGATCCGGACATGGCCGGACAGGGGGTAGCTTTCTTT. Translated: CASSQDPDMAGQGVAFF.

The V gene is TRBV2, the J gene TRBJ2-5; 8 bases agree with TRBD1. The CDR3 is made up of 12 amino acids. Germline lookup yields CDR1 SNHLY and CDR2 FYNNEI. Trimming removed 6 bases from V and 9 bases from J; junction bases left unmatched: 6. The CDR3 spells CASRSDRASQYF. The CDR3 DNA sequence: TGTGCCAGCAGATCGGACAGGGCGTCCCAGTACTTC.

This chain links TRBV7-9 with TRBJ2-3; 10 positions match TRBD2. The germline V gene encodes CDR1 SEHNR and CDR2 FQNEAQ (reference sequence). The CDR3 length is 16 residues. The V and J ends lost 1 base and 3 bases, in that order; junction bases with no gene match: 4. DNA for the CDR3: TGTGCCAGCAGCTTAGGAAAAGCGGGAGGGACAGATACGCAGTATTTT. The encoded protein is CASSLGKAGGTDTQYF. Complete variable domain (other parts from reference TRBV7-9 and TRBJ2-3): DTGVSQNPRHKITKRGQNVTFRCDPISEHNRLYWYRQTLGQGPEFLTYFQNEAQLEKSRLLSDRFSAERPKGSFSTLEIQRTEQGDSAMYLCASSLGKAGGTDTQYFGPGTRLTVL.

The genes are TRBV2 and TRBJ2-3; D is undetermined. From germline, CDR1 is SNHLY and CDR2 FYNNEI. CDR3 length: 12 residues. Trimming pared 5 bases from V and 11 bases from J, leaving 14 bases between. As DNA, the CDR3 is TGTGCCAGCAGTAGCAACTCGGTTGAGCAGTATTTT. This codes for CASSSNSVEQYF.

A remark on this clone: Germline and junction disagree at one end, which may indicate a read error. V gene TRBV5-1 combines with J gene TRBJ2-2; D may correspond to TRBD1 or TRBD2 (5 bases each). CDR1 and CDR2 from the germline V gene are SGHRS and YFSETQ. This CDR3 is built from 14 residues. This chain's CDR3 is CASSLEGPTEELFF. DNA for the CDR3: TGCGCCAGCAGCTTAGAGGGGCCCACCGAGGAGCTGTTTTTT.

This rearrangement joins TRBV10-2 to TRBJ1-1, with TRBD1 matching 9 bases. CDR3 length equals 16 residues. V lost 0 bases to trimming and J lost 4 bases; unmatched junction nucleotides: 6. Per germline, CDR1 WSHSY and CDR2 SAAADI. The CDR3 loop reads CASSESRDRVGTEAFF. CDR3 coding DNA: TGCGCCAGCAGTGAGTCCCGGGACAGGGTAGGCACTGAAGCTTTCTTT.

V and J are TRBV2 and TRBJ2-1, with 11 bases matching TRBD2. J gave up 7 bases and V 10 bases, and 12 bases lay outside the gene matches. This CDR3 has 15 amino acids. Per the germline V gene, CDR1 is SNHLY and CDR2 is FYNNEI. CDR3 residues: CATRRASGRRNEQFF. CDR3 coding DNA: TGTGCCACCCGAAGGGCTAGCGGGAGGAGGAATGAGCAGTTCTTC.

The CDR3 DNA reads as TGTGCCAGTAGCTACGGGACTAGCGGCTACGAGCAGTACTTC. This encodes CASSYGTSGYEQYF. The rearrangement links TRBV19 to TRBJ2-7, with TRBD2 identical over 11 bases. V was clipped by 6 bases and J by 3 bases; unmatched bases: 4. The CDR3 sequence is 14 residues long. Germline CDR1 LNHDA, CDR2 SQIVND (reference sequence).

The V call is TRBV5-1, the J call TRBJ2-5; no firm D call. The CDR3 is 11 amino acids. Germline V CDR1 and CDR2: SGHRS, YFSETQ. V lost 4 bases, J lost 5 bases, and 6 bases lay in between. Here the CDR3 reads CASSGMETQYF. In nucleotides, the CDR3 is TGCGCCAGCAGCGGCATGGAGACCCAGTACTTC.

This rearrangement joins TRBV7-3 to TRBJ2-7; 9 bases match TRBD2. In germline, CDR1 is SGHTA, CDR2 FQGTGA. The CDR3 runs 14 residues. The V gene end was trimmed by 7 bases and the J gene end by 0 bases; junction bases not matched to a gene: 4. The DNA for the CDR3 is TGTGCCAGCACCCGGACTAGCGACTCCTACGAGCAGTACTTC. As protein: CASTRTSDSYEQYF.